This T cell receptor beta chain was observed in a study of neoadjuvant nivolumab and ipilimumab in lung cancer. Overall study: Patients got nivolumab 3 mg/kg on days 1, 15 and 29; combination added ipilimumab 1 mg/kg day 1.

Here immunoSEQ multiplex PCR was the method, and the copy in TCRdb shows in-frame clones only, minus some. The sample consists of several thousand clones, about 77% of them appearing once. The CDR3 totals 18 residues. CDR1 SGHRS and CDR2 YFSETQ come from the germline V gene. Trimming cost V 0 bases and J 1 base; bases outside gene matches: 12. Study-wide results and limits: Pathologic regression was not significantly tied to TCR clonality. Pretherapy blood TCR richness correlated positively with resected tumor richness.

Turning to this clone: Its target is unknown.

This specimen was adjacent normal lung tissue, taken after neoadjuvant nivolumab, alone or with ipilimumab, at or shortly before surgery. The chain joins TRBV5-1 to TRBJ1-2; 7 bases are a match to TRBD1. This TCR came from an adult with non-small cell lung cancer. CDR3 sequence (DNA): TGCGCCAGCAGCTTGGGGACAGGTCCTACGCCCCTTAACTATGGCTACACCTTC. As protein: CASSLGTGPTPLNYGYTF.